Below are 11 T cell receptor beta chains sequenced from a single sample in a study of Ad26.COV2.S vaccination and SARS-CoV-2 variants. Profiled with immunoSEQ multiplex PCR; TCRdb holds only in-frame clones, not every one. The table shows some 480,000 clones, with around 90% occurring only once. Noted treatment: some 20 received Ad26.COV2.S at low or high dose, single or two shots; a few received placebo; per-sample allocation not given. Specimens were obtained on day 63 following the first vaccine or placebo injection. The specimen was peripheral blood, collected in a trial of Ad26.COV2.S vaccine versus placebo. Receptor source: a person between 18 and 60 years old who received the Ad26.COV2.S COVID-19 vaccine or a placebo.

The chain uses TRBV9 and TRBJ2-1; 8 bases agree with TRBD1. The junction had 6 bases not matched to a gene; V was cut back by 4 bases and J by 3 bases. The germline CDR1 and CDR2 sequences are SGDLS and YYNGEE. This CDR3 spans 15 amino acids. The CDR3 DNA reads TGTGCCAGCAGCCCCGGACAGGGAAACTACAATGAGCAGTTCTTC. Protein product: CASSPGQGNYNEQFF.

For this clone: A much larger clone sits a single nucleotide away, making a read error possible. Written as DNA, the CDR3 is TGTGCCAGCAGCCCTCGCACAGATACGCAGTATTTT. This codes for CASSPRTDTQYF. The genes are TRBV7-8 and TRBJ2-3; no clear D. Trimming cost V 5 bases and J 1 base, with 4 bases left between them. This CDR3 has 12 amino acids. The germline CDR1 and CDR2 sequences are SGHVS and FQNEAQ.

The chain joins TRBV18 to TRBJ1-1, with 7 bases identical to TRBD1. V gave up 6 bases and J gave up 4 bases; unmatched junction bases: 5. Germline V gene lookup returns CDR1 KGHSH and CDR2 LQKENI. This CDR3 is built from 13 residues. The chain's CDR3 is CASSGGTVTEAFF. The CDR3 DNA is TGTGCCAGCTCGGGCGGGACAGTCACTGAAGCTTTCTTT.

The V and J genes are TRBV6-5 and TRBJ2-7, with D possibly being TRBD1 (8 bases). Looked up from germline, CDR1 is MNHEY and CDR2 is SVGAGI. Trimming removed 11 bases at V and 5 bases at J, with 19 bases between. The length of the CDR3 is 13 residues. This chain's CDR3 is CAGERDRTHEQYF. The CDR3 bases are TGTGCCGGCGAGCGGGACAGGACCCACGAGCAGTACTTC.

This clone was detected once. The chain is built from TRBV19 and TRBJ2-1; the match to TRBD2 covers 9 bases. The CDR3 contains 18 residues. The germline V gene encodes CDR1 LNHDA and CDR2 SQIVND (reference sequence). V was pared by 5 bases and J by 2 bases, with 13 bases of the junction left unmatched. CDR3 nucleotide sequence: TGTGCCAGTAGTCCCCTCCCGGGTAGCGGGAGCACCTACAATGAGCAGTTCTTC. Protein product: CASSPLPGSGSTYNEQFF.

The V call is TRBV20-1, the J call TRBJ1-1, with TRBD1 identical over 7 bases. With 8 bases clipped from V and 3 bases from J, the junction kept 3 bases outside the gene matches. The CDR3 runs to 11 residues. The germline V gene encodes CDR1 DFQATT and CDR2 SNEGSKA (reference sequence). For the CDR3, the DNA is TGCAGTCAGGGGGGTGACACTGAAGCTTTCTTT. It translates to CSQGGDTEAFF.

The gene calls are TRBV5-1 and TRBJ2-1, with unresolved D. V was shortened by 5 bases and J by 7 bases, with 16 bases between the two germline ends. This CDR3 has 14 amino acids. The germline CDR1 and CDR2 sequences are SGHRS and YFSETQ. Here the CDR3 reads CASSPVTGWNEQFF. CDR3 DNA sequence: TGCGCCAGCAGTCCAGTAACCGGATGGAATGAGCAGTTCTTC.

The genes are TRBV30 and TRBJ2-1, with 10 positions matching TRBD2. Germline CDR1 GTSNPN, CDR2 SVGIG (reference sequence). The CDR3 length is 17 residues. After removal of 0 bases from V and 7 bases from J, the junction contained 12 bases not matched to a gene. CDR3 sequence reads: CAWSVRSGRAGVNEQFF. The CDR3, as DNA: TGTGCCTGGAGTGTCCGGAGCGGGAGGGCGGGGGTGAATGAGCAGTTCTTC.

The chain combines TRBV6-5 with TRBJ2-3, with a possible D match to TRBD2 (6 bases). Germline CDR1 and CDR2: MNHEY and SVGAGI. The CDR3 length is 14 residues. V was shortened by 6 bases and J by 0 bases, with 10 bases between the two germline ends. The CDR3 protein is CASSQDYSTDTQYF. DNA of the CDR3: TGTGCCAGCAGCCAGGACTATAGCACAGATACGCAGTATTTT.

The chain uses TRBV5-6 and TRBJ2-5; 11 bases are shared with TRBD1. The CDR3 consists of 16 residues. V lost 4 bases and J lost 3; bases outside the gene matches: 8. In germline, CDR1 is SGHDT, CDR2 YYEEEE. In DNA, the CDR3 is TGTGCCAGCAGCCCAAGGTGGGGACAGGGGGAAGAGACCCAGTACTTC. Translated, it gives CASSPRWGQGEETQYF.

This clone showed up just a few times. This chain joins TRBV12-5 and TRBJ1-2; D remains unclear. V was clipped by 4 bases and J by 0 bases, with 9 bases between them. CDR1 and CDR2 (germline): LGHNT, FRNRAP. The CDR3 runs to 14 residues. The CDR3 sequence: CASGSPPTNYGYTF. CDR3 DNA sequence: TGTGCTAGTGGTTCCCCCCCAACTAACTATGGCTACACCTTC.